What follows are 29 T cell receptor beta chains derived from one specimen sequenced in a study of T cells in localized non-small cell lung cancer. TCRdb's copy holds only in-frame clones and misses some; the assay was immunoSEQ multiplex PCR. In the table there are around 100,000 clones, about nine tenths of which are singletons. Sample: peripheral blood, taken before any cancer treatment. The receptors were gathered from a man aged 40 to 70 with stage I squamous cell lung carcinoma.

The chain couples TRBV6-6 to TRBJ1-6, with D uncertain. With 7 bases removed from V and 8 bases from J, the gap between germline ends came to 15 bases. Germline assignment: CDR1 MNHNY and CDR2 SVGAGI (reference sequence). The CDR3 length is 14 residues. CDR3 loop: CASTGLSLDSPLHF. The CDR3, as DNA: TGTGCCAGCACCGGCCTTAGCCTAGATTCACCCCTCCACTTT.

The chain is built from TRBV9 and TRBJ1-1, with D maybe TRBD1 (6 bases). Between the trimmed V and J ends, which lost 2 bases and 3 bases, there was a span of 14 bases. Germline CDR1 and CDR2: SGDLS and YYNGEE. The CDR3 covers 15 residues. The CDR3 here is CASSVLTGSYTEAFF. The DNA for the CDR3 is TGTGCCAGCAGCGTGCTGACAGGTTCTTACACTGAAGCTTTCTTT. Drawing the rest from reference TRBV9 and TRBJ1-1, the complete variable domain is DSGVTQTPKHLITATGQRVTLRCSPRSGDLSVYWYQQSLDQGLQFLIQYYNGEERAKGNILERFSAQQFPDLHSELNLSSLELGDSALYFCASSVLTGSYTEAFFGQGTRLTVV.

The rearrangement joins TRBV4-1 to TRBJ2-1; perhaps D is TRBD1 or TRBD2 (5 bases each). Trimming cost V 1 base and J 7 bases, with 14 bases left between them. Germline loops: CDR1 MGHRA, CDR2 YSYEKL. The CDR3 length is 15 residues. The CDR3 DNA reads as TGCGCCAGCAGCCAAGGGCAGGGAGTACGGAATGAGCAGTTCTTC. The encoded protein is CASSQGQGVRNEQFF.

The chain combines TRBV5-1 with TRBJ2-7; D is unresolved. This CDR3 comprises 13 residues. Germline CDR1 is SGHRS and CDR2 is YFSETQ. Trimming stripped 0 bases from V and 5 bases from J, with 9 bases between. CDR3 amino acids: CASSLAVINEQYF. The CDR3 region has the DNA TGCGCCAGCAGCTTGGCCGTTATCAACGAGCAGTACTTC.

The rearrangement links TRBV5-1 to TRBJ2-5, with no clear D. The CDR3 loop spans 13 amino acids. Germline V CDR1 and CDR2: SGHRS, YFSETQ. V was clipped by 1 base and J by 3 bases, with 7 bases between them. CDR3 loop: CASSLRGEETQYF. The DNA for the CDR3 is TGCGCCAGCAGCTTGCGTGGCGAAGAGACCCAGTACTTC. The complete variable domain, with remaining parts taken from reference TRBV5-1 and TRBJ2-5, reads KAGVTQTPRYLIKTRGQQVTLSCSPISGHRSVSWYQQTPGQGLQFLFEYFSETQRNKGNFPGRFSGRQFSNSRSEMNVSTLELGDSALYLCASSLRGEETQYFGPGTRLLVL.

The genes are TRBV9 and TRBJ1-3; D is unresolved. V lost 2 bases, J lost 4 bases, and 4 bases lay in between. Germline V lookup: CDR1 SGDLS, CDR2 YYNGEE. The CDR3 loop spans 12 amino acids. Here the CDR3 reads CASSVGGNTIYF. CDR3 DNA: TGTGCCAGCAGCGTTGGGGGAAACACCATATATTTT.

The chain has TRBV25-1 and TRBJ2-5; a possible D gene is TRBD2 (7 bases). Germline CDR1 and CDR2: MGHDK and SYGVNS. This CDR3 spans 15 amino acids. V lost 2 bases and J lost 2, with 12 bases in between. The CDR3 here is CASSEGRGAQETQYF. In DNA, the CDR3 is TGTGCCAGCAGTGAAGGTCGGGGGGCACAAGAGACCCAGTACTTC.

This clone was picked up a small number of times. The chain is built from TRBV9 and TRBJ1-2, with D hard to call. Germline V lookup: CDR1 SGDLS, CDR2 YYNGEE. CDR3 length: 11 amino acids. Trimming removed 3 bases from V and 6 bases from J, with 6 bases in between. The CDR3 region is CASSARDGYTF. For the CDR3, the DNA is TGTGCCAGCAGCGCCCGCGATGGCTACACCTTC.

This clone was picked up a small number of times. The same CDR3 also results from other DNA sequences found in this sample. The gene calls are TRBV15 and TRBJ1-5, with unresolved D. Germline V gives CDR1 LNHNV, CDR2 YYDKDF (reference sequence). CDR3 size: 15 residues. V lost 0 bases, J lost 3 bases, and 9 bases lay in between. DNA of the CDR3: TGTGCCACCAGCAGAGATAAGGGCTTCAATCAGCCCCAGCATTTT. Its protein is CATSRDKGFNQPQHF.

The chain has TRBV6-1 and TRBJ2-7; no clear D gene. CDR3 size: 13 residues. Deletions cut 3 bases from V and 2 bases from J, with 8 bases between. Per germline, CDR1 MNHNS and CDR2 SASEGT. DNA of the CDR3: TGTGCCAGCAGTGAGAGAGCCCCCTACGAGCAGTACTTC. As protein: CASSERAPYEQYF.

The CDR3 sequence is CASRSSGTGKNIQYF. The CDR3 DNA follows: TGTGCCAGCAGATCCTCCGGGACAGGCAAAAACATTCAGTACTTC. The chain couples TRBV28 to TRBJ2-4; 8 positions agree with TRBD1. CDR1 MDHEN and CDR2 SYDVKM come from the germline V gene. The CDR3 contains 15 residues. J lost 3 bases, V lost 6 bases, and 7 bases had no gene match.

J is TRBJ2-1 and V is TRBV7-9; 7 bases align to TRBD2. After removal of 0 bases from V and 9 bases from J, the junction contained 11 bases not matched to a gene. The CDR3 has 16 amino acids. Germline V gene data show CDR1 as SEHNR and CDR2 as FQNEAQ (reference sequence). CDR3 region: CASSLARTRVSGEQFF. The DNA of the CDR3 is TGTGCCAGCAGCTTAGCGAGGACTAGAGTATCAGGTGAGCAGTTCTTC.

Here the CDR3 DNA reads TGTGCCAGCAGCTTTCCATCCTATAATTCACCCCTCCACTTT. As protein: CASSFPSYNSPLHF. This chain connects TRBV7-9 to TRBJ1-6; the D is unclear. Germline V gives CDR1 SEHNR, CDR2 FQNEAQ (reference sequence). The length of the CDR3 is 14 residues. Trimming cost V 3 bases and J 1 base, with 4 bases left between them.

The chain couples TRBV7-9 to TRBJ1-4, with TRBD1 as a possible D gene (5 bases). This CDR3 has 14 residues. Looked up from germline, CDR1 is SEHNR and CDR2 is FQNEAQ (reference sequence). The ends were cut back, 5 bases at V and 4 bases at J, with 11 bases in the middle. The CDR3 DNA sequence: TGTGCCAGCAGCAACGAGGGGCGTAATGAAAAACTGTTTTTT. Translation gives CASSNEGRNEKLFF.

V usage is TRBV5-6 and J usage is TRBJ1-5; no reliable D call. V lost 0 bases and J lost 9, with 7 bases in between. Germline V gives CDR1 SGHDT, CDR2 YYEEEE. The CDR3 consists of 12 residues. The CDR3 here is CASSLDKGPQHF. CDR3 nucleotides: TGTGCCAGCAGCTTGGATAAGGGGCCCCAGCATTTT. Full variable domain (outside the CDR3, taken from reference TRBV5-6 and TRBJ1-5): DAGVTQSPTHLIKTRGQQVTLRCSPKSGHDTVSWYQQALGQGPQFIFQYYEEEERQRGNFPDRFSGHQFPNYSSELNVNALLLGDSALYLCASSLDKGPQHFGDGTRLSIL.

The rearrangement uses TRBV9 and TRBJ2-1; the D call may be TRBD1 or TRBD2 (6 bases each). The CDR3 extends over 15 amino acids. The germline V and J ends were trimmed by 3 bases and 3 bases, with 13 bases remaining between them. Germline CDR1 reads SGDLS; CDR2 reads YYNGEE. The CDR3 DNA reads TGTGCCAGCAGCGCGACCGGGGGCGACTACAATGAGCAGTTCTTC. Protein product: CASSATGGDYNEQFF.

The rearrangement uses TRBV5-1 and TRBJ2-2; TRBD2 agrees at 9 bases. The V segment lost 4 bases and the J segment 7 bases; nucleotides outside the gene matches: 8. The CDR3 contains 15 residues. The germline V gene encodes CDR1 SGHRS and CDR2 YFSETQ. The CDR3 sequence: CASSIIAGAGGELFF. The CDR3 DNA follows: TGCGCCAGCAGCATAATAGCGGGGGCAGGCGGGGAGCTGTTTTTT.

The chain has TRBV5-5 and TRBJ1-3; maybe TRBD1 (5 bases). Deletions cut 6 bases from V and 0 bases from J, with 16 bases between. From germline, CDR1 is SGHKS and CDR2 YYEKEE (reference sequence). The CDR3 length is 16 residues. DNA for the CDR3: TGTGCCAGCAAACAGTTAAAGGGGTCCTCTGGAAACACCATATATTTT. It specifies CASKQLKGSSGNTIYF.

This chain connects TRBV4-1 to TRBJ2-7; maybe TRBD2 (7 bases). The CDR3 has 14 amino acids. From germline, CDR1 is MGHRA and CDR2 YSYEKL. The ends were cut back, 6 bases at V and 4 bases at J, with 16 bases in the middle. CDR3 protein: CASSHGGAVYEQYF. The CDR3 DNA is TGCGCCAGCAGTCATGGGGGGGCGGTTTACGAGCAGTACTTC.

The chain recombines TRBV27 with TRBJ1-1; possible D gene TRBD1, 6 bases. Trimming removed 0 bases from V and 7 bases from J, with 12 bases in between. Germline V gene lookup returns CDR1 MNHEY and CDR2 SMNVEV (reference sequence). CDR3 length: 14 amino acids. The CDR3 loop reads CASSLSRGQLEAFF. DNA of the CDR3: TGTGCCAGCAGTTTATCTAGGGGACAACTTGAAGCTTTCTTT.

Comments on this clone: The junction shows a germline mismatch at one end, possibly a read error. The V call is TRBV7-8, the J call TRBJ1-6, with D possibly matching TRBD1 (6 bases). In germline, CDR1 is SGHVS, CDR2 FQNEAQ. This CDR3 is 17 amino acids long. The CDR3 loop reads CASNLFSSTGGNSPLHF. DNA of the CDR3: TGTGCCAGCAACTTATTTTCTTCGACAGGCGGAAATTCACCCCTCCACTTT.

This clone was picked up one time. V and J are TRBV7-3 and TRBJ2-1; TRBD2 might be the D (5 bases). The CDR3 is 16 residues long. V was trimmed by 4 bases and J by 3 bases, leaving 16 bases between them. Germline V lookup: CDR1 SGHTA, CDR2 FQGTGA. The CDR3 DNA is TGTGCCAGCAGCTCCTACTATCTAGCCGGCTACAATGAGCAGTTCTTC. This encodes CASSSYYLAGYNEQFF.

This sequence joins TRBV18 and TRBJ2-1; 13 bases fit TRBD2. CDR1 KGHSH and CDR2 LQKENI come from the germline V gene. J gave up 7 bases and V 6 bases, and 12 bases lay outside the gene matches. The CDR3 sequence is 17 residues long. CDR3 loop: CASSPGLAGPAGNEQFF. The CDR3, as DNA: TGTGCCAGCTCGCCGGGACTAGCGGGACCAGCCGGGAATGAGCAGTTCTTC.

The genes are TRBV6-5 and TRBJ1-5; D possibly corresponds to TRBD1 (6 bases). Trimming stripped 6 bases from V and 5 bases from J, with 17 bases between. Per the germline V gene, CDR1 is MNHEY and CDR2 is SVGAGI. This CDR3 has 15 amino acids. The CDR3 bases are TGTGCCAGCAGACCCCGGACAGCCACCGATCAGCCCCAGCATTTT. This codes for CASRPRTATDQPQHF.

This clone was picked up a small number of times. The chain uses TRBV6-1 and TRBJ1-4; TRBD1 aligns across 8 bases. Germline-derived CDR1 and CDR2 are MNHNS and SASEGT. J lost 5 bases, V lost 3 bases, and 5 bases had no gene match. The length of the CDR3 is 15 residues. In DNA, the CDR3 is TGTGCCAGCAGTGAGGGACAGGTGGGAAATGAAAAACTGTTTTTT. This translates into CASSEGQVGNEKLFF.

The chain employs TRBV5-1 and TRBJ2-2, with 8 bases matching TRBD1. V dropped 4 bases and J dropped 6; count of bases not matched to a gene: 11. CDR1 and CDR2 from the germline V gene are SGHRS and YFSETQ. The CDR3 runs 16 residues. CDR3 sequence reads: CASSQTGQVVAGELFF. The CDR3 DNA is TGCGCCAGCAGCCAAACGGGACAGGTGGTGGCCGGGGAGCTGTTTTTT. Based on the CDR3 plus reference TRBV5-1 and TRBJ2-2, the full variable domain is KAGVTQTPRYLIKTRGQQVTLSCSPISGHRSVSWYQQTPGQGLQFLFEYFSETQRNKGNFPGRFSGRQFSNSRSEMNVSTLELGDSALYLCASSQTGQVVAGELFFGEGSRLTVL.

V is TRBV19 and J is TRBJ2-3, with 10 bases that match TRBD1. Trimming cost V 7 bases and J 4 bases; bases outside gene matches: 5. CDR1 and CDR2 from the germline V gene are LNHDA and SQIVND (reference sequence). The CDR3 consists of 14 residues. Here the CDR3 DNA reads TGTGCCAGTAAGACAGGGGGCATAGCAGATACGCAGTATTTT. This gives the protein CASKTGGIADTQYF.

The chain uses TRBV5-4 and TRBJ1-1; no definite D call. Germline V gene sequence: CDR1 SGHNT, CDR2 YYREEE (reference sequence). The V end was cut by 0 bases, the J end by 1 base, with 10 bases between. The CDR3 runs 15 residues. CDR3 in amino acids: CASSLEALGNTEAFF. CDR3 nucleotide sequence: TGTGCCAGCAGCTTGGAAGCGTTGGGGAACACTGAAGCTTTCTTT.

The gene calls are TRBV28 and TRBJ2-2; D is ambiguous. The CDR3 runs to 13 residues. V lost 5 bases and J 6 bases, leaving 10 bases between the germline ends. Germline V lookup: CDR1 MDHEN, CDR2 SYDVKM. DNA of the CDR3: TGTGCCAGCAGTGGAAATCCCCCCGGGGAGCTGTTTTTT. It encodes CASSGNPPGELFF.